Listed below are T cell receptor beta chains from one sample, sequenced in a study of T cell clusters in autoimmune cytopenias. TCRdb re-called the multiplex PCR reads and catalogs CDR3 proteins one per entry, DNA excluded. In all, the sample yields about 6,800 distinct CDR3 sequences. Sequenced sample: peripheral blood. These receptor sequences come from a human donor with an autoimmune cytopenia or autoimmune hepatitis (not recorded which). The CDR3 runs from the conserved cysteine through the conserved F or W. Each record gives: clone size, J gene, V gene, CDR3 protein. The size entry is marked missing in some rows and otherwise reads once, few, many or a size class.

>medium-sized|TRBJ2-1|TRBV5-1
CASSPRPGRASEQFF
>medium-sized|TRBJ2-7|TRBV27
CASSCYGSSYEQYF
>medium-sized|TRBJ2-1|TRBV29-1
CSVDRGKRGNEQFF
>NA|TRBJ2-3|TRBV9
CASTAEGSADTQYF
>NA|TRBJ1-1|TRBV11-1
CASSLSTEAFF
>medium-sized|TRBJ1-5|TRBV19
CASSIGQITHF
>NA|TRBJ1-2|TRBV5-1
CASSSDAGQGRGYTF
>NA|TRBJ2-3|TRBV7-6
CASSFPQGADTQYF
>NA|TRBJ1-5|TRBV27
CASGKGNQPQHF
>NA|TRBJ2-7|TRBV27
CASMSWDTYSYEQYF
>NA|TRBJ2-6|TRBV5-1
CASTFFGPGQGESGANVLTF
>medium-sized|TRBJ2-7|TRBV27
CASSLGHRSSSYEQYF
>NA|TRBJ2-7|TRBV19
CASSIQAISPYEQYF
>NA|TRBJ2-1|TRBV15
CATSRDRVGTGMYNEQFF
>NA|TRBJ1-3|TRBV6-1
CASKGRQGENTIYF
>NA|TRBJ2-1|TRBV5-5
CASSPTSGGLNEQFF
>NA|TRBJ2-3|TRBV24-1
CATNYADTQYF
>medium-sized|TRBJ2-1|TRBV15
CATSRGPGSNEQFF
>NA|TRBJ2-1|TRBV4-1
CASSPSGRGRNEQFF
>NA|TRBJ1-1|TRBV19
CASSIVRGSGVNTEAFF
>NA|TRBJ2-7|TRBV30
CAWSLAGGYEQYF